This T cell receptor (beta chain) appears in the sequencing data of a study of blood T cell repertoires in COVID-19. About the study: Material from acute and convalescent COVID-19 was sourced from the United States, Italy and Spain. Nucleic acid was either cDNA or gDNA, and it came from T cells, B-cell-depleted T cells, or PBMCs.

As processed by the authors: Reference gene primers were amplified, and this amplification served to estimate nucleated cell counts. Some clones are missing from TCRdb's copy, which holds only in-frame ones; the method was immunoSEQ multiplex PCR. That table gives V, J and clone size, and the DNA gave D and trimming. Found here are some 110,000 clones, roughly nine tenths of them singletons; the top ten hold approximately 5.1%. The germline CDR1 and CDR2 sequences are KGHSH and LQKENI. This CDR3 is 13 amino acids long. V lost 5 bases to trimming and J lost 6 bases, with 8 bases between them. The receptor's source is a human donor in a cohort sampled during active COVID-19. The source material was peripheral blood. This chain joins TRBV18 and TRBJ1-6; weak D call: TRBD1 (5 bases). The CDR3: CASSLDSNSPLHF. CDR3 sequence (DNA): TGTGCCAGCTCATTAGACAGTAATTCACCCCTCCACTTT.